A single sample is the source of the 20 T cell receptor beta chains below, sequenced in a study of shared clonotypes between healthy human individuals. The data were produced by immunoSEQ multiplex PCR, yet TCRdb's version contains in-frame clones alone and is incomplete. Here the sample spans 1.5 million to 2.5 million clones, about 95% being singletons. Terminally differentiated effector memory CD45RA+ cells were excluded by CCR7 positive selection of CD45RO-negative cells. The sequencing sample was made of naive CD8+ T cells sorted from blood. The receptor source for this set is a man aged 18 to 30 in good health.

CDR3: CASSLYGSPSYEQYF. The CDR3 DNA sequence: TGTGCCAGCAGCTTATATGGCTCGCCGAGCTACGAGCAGTACTTC. J is TRBJ2-7 and V is TRBV7-2; D gene uncertain. The CDR3 consists of 15 residues. Trimming shortened V by 2 bases and J by 3 bases, and 14 bases separated the two germline ends. Germline values: CDR1 SGHTA, CDR2 FQGNSA.

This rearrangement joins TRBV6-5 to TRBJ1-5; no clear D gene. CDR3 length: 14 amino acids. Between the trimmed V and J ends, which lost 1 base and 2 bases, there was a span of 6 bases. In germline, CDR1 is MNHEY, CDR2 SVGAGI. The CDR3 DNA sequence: TGTGCCAGCAGTTACTATATGGGCAATCAGCCCCAGCATTTT. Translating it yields CASSYYMGNQPQHF.

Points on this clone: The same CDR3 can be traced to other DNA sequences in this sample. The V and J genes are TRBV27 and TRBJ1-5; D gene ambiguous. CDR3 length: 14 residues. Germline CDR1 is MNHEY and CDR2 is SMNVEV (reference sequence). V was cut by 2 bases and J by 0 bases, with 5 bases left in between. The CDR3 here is CASSLGYSNQPQHF. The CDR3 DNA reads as TGTGCCAGCAGTTTAGGGTATAGCAATCAGCCCCAGCATTTT.

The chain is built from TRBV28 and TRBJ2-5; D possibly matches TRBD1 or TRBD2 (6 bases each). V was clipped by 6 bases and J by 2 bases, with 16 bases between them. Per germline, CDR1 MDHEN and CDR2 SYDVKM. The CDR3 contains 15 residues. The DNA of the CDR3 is TGTGCCAGCAGCATGAGGGGGGAAAATCAAGAGACCCAGTACTTC. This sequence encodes CASSMRGENQETQYF.

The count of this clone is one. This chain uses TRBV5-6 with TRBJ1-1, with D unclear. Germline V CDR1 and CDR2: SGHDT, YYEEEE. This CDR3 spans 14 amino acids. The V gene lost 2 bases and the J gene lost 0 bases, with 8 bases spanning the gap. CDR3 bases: TGTGCCAGCAGCTTTCGGACCATGAACACTGAAGCTTTCTTT. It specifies CASSFRTMNTEAFF.

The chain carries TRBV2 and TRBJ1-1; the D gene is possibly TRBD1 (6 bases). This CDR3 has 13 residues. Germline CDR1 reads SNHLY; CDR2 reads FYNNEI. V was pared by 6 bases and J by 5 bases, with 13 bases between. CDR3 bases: TGTGCCAGCAGGGACAGTAGCGCTACTGAAGCTTTCTTT. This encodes CASRDSSATEAFF.

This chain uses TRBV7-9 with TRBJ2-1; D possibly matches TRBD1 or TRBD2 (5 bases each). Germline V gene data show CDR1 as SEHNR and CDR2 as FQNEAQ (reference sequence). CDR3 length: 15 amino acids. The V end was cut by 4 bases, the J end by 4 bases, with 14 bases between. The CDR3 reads CASSSGLTPYNEQFF. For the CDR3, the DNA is TGTGCCAGCAGCTCGGGGCTTACACCTTACAATGAGCAGTTCTTC.

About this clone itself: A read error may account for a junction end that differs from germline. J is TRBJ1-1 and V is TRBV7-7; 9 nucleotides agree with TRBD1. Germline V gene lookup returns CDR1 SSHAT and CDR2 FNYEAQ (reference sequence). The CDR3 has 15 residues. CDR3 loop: CASSVNGDRVTEAFF. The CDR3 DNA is TGTGCTAGCAGCGTTAACGGGGACAGGGTCACTGAAGCTTTCTTT.

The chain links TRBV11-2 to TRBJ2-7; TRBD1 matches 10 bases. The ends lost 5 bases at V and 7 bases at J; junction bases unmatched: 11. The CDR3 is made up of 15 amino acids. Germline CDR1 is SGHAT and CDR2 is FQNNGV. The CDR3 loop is CASSPPGTGATEQYF. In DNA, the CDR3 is TGTGCCAGCAGCCCCCCCGGGACAGGGGCTACTGAGCAGTACTTC.

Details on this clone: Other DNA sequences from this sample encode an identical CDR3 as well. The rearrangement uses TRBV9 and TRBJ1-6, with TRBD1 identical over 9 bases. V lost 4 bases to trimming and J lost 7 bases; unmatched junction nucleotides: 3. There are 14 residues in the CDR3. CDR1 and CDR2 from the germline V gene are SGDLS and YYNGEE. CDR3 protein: CASSSGQGNSPLHF. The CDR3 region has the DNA TGTGCCAGCAGCTCAGGACAGGGGAATTCACCCCTCCACTTT.

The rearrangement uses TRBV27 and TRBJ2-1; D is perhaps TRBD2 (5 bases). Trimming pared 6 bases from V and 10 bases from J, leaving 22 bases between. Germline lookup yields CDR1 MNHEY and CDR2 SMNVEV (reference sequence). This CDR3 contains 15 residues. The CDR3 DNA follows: TGTGCCAGCAGCCTCGGAGGCCTCGGTATTAACGAGCAGTTCTTC. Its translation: CASSLGGLGINEQFF.

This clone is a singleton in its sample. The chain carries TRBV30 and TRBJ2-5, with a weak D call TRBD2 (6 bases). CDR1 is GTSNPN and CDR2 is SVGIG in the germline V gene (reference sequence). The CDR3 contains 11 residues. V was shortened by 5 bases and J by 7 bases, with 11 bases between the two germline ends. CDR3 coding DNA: TGTGCCTGGGACTTGGAGGGGACCCAGTACTTC. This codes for CAWDLEGTQYF.

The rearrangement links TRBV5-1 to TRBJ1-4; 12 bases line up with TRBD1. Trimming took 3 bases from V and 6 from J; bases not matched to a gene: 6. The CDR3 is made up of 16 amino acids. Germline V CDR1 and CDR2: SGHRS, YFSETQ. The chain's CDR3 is CASSWLGQGADEKLFF. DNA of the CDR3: TGCGCCAGCAGCTGGCTGGGACAGGGGGCGGATGAAAAACTGTTTTTT.

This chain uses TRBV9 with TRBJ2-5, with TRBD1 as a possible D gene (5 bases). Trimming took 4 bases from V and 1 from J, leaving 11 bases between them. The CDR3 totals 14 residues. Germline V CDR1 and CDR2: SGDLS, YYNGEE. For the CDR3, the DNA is TGTGCCAGCAGCCCGGCGACAGCCCAAGAGACCCAGTACTTC. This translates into CASSPATAQETQYF.

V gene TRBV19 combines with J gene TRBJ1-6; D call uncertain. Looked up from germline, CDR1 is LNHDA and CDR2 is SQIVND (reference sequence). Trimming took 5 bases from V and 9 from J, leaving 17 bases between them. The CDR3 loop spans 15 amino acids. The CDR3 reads CASSEERRAGSPLHF. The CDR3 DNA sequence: TGTGCCAGTAGTGAGGAGAGGAGGGCTGGTTCACCCCTCCACTTT.

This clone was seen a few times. The chain's CDR3 is CASSSAAGPQHF. CDR3 nucleotide sequence: TGTGCCAGCAGTTCAGCTGCCGGGCCCCAGCATTTT. J is TRBJ1-5 and V is TRBV2; D ambiguous. V gave up 5 bases and J gave up 9 bases, with 11 bases separating them. Germline CDR1 and CDR2: SNHLY and FYNNEI. The CDR3 runs 12 residues. The variable domain in full, completed from reference TRBV2 and TRBJ1-5, reads EPEVTQTPSHQVTQMGQEVILRCVPISNHLYFYWYRQILGQKVEFLVSFYNNEISEKSEIFDDQFSVERPDGSNFTLKIRSTKLEDSAMYFCASSSAAGPQHFGDGTRLSIL.

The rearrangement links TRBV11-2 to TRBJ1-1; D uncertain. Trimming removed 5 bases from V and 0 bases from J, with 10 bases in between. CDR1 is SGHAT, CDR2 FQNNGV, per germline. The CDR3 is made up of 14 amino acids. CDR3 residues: CASSPQILNTEAFF. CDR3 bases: TGTGCCAGCAGCCCACAGATCTTGAACACTGAAGCTTTCTTT.

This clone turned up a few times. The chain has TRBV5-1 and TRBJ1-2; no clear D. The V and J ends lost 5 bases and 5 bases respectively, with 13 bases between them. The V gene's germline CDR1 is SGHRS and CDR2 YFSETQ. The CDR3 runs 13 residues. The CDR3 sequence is CASSPESLYGYTF. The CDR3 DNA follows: TGCGCCAGCAGTCCTGAATCGCTTTATGGCTACACCTTC.

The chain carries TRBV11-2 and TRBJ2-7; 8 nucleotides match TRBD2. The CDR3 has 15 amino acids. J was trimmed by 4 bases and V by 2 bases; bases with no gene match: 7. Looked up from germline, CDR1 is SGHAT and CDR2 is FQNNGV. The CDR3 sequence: CASSLLTSGGYEQYF. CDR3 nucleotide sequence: TGTGCCAGCAGCTTATTAACTAGCGGTGGGTACGAGCAGTACTTC.

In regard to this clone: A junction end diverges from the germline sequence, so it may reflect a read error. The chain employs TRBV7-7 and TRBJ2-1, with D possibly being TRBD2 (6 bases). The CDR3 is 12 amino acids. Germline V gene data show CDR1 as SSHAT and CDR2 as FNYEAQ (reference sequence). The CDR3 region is CASSSGLGEQFF. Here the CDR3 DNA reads TGTGCTAGCAGCTCGGGACTGGGGGAGCAGTTCTTC.